These 15 T cell receptor beta chains were all obtained from the same sample, sequenced in a study of human T cells and chemical hapten exposure. Time point reported: pre-sensitization, week 0. Documented treatment: therapeutic diphenylcyclopropenone sensitization with weekly scalp DPC. TCRdb re-analysed the RACE reads in MiXCR, keeping a single row per CDR3 protein. The sample yields around 330,000 distinct CDR3 sequences, 4.5% to 7% seen once. Sequenced material: whole blood, taken in connection with sensitization to the hapten diphenylcyclopropenone (DPC). Every receptor here comes from a woman aged 18-29 years with alopecia areata. Some clones in this sample may be carry-over from other donors' samples.

This clonotype was seen a handful of times. The chain recombines TRBV7-9 with TRBJ1-1, with TRBD1 as a possible D gene (5 bases). CDR1 SEHNR and CDR2 FQNEAQ come from the germline V gene (reference sequence). Between the trimmed V and J ends, which lost 2 bases and 7 bases, there was a span of 14 bases. The length of the CDR3 is 14 residues. CDR3 sequence: CASSLLGGPFEAFF. CDR3 bases: TGTGCCAGCAGCTTACTCGGGGGACCGTTTGAAGCTTTCTTT.

This clonotype was counted at least ten times. The V gene is TRBV20-1, the J gene TRBJ2-3; D call uncertain. V lost 1 base and J 11 bases, leaving 10 bases between the germline ends. Germline lookup yields CDR1 DFQATT and CDR2 SNEGSKA (reference sequence). The CDR3 covers 11 residues. CDR3 coding DNA: TGCAGTGCTAGAGGGGCTACGCGGCAGTATTTT. Translated: CSARGATRQYF.

In its sample, this clonotype was seen a few times. The genes are TRBV2 and TRBJ1-5; D possibly corresponds to TRBD1 (6 bases). The germline gives CDR1 SNHLY, CDR2 FYNNEI. CDR3 length: 15 residues. The V end lost 4 bases, the J end lost 1 base, and 11 bases lay between the germline ends. CDR3 nucleotides: TGTGCCAGCAGTGGGAGTGGACAGAGCAATCAGCCCCAGCATTTT. Its translation: CASSGSGQSNQPQHF.

This clonotype has only a few counts. J is TRBJ1-1 and V is TRBV12-3 or TRBV12-4, with 8 bases aligning to TRBD1. This CDR3 comprises 17 residues. The trim removed 5 bases at V and 1 base at J, leaving 12 bases unmatched. The CDR3: CASSRTGRVLGNTEAFF. CDR3 nucleotide sequence: TGTGCCAGCAGTAGGACAGGGCGGGTCCTAGGGAACACTGAAGCTTTCTTT.

The chain combines TRBV20-1 with TRBJ2-3; the D is unclear. The CDR3 runs 14 residues. Germline lookup yields CDR1 DFQATT and CDR2 SNEGSKA (reference sequence). V was cut by 0 bases and J by 0 bases, with 7 bases left in between. CDR3 amino acids: CSAREGISTDTQYF. The CDR3 DNA follows: TGCAGTGCTAGAGAAGGGATTAGCACAGATACGCAGTATTTT.

The J gene is TRBJ2-3, the V gene TRBV5-5; TRBD2 aligns across 7 bases. The CDR3 is 14 amino acids. The germline V gene has CDR1 SGHKS and CDR2 YYEKEE (reference sequence). J lost 5 bases, V lost 4 bases, and 7 bases had no gene match. This CDR3 is CASSPGPGGDTQYF. For the CDR3, the DNA is TGTGCCAGCAGCCCGGGACCGGGGGGAGATACGCAGTATTTT. Full variable domain (rest looked up from reference TRBV5-5 and TRBJ2-3): DAGVTQSPTHLIKTRGQQVTLRCSPISGHKSVSWYQQVLGQGPQFIFQYYEKEERGRGNFPDRFSARQFPNYSSELNVNALLLGDSALYLCASSPGPGGDTQYFGPGTRLTVL.

This clonotype was seen many times. The CDR3, as DNA: TGCGCCAGCAGCCAAGGACAGGGGTGGACTGAAGCTTTCTTT. It yields the protein CASSQGQGWTEAFF. The chain employs TRBV4-1 and TRBJ1-1; 8 nucleotides match TRBD1. This CDR3 comprises 14 residues. Unmatched junction bases numbered 3, after V lost 1 base and J lost 5 bases. The germline V gene has CDR1 MGHRA and CDR2 YSYEKL.

This clonotype was observed at least ten times. J is TRBJ1-2 and V is TRBV27; 7 bases agree with TRBD1. V dropped 0 bases and J dropped 7; count of bases not matched to a gene: 8. The CDR3 contains 15 residues. CDR1 is MNHEY, CDR2 SMNVEV, per germline (reference sequence). CDR3 nucleotide sequence: TGTGCCAGCAGTTTATCACCCACAGGGGTGGGTGGCTACACCTTC. This sequence encodes CASSLSPTGVGGYTF.

This clonotype was seen more than once but under ten times. The chain carries TRBV6-1 and TRBJ2-3, with 8 bases that match TRBD1. This CDR3 comprises 17 residues. CDR1 is MNHNS and CDR2 is SASEGT in the germline V gene. Unmatched junction bases numbered 12, after V lost 4 bases and J lost 3 bases. CDR3 sequence reads: CASSARRDRLATDTQYF. CDR3 nucleotide sequence: TGTGCCAGCAGTGCCCGACGGGACAGGTTGGCAACAGATACGCAGTATTTT.

The V and J genes are TRBV14 and TRBJ2-6, with D possibly being TRBD1 or TRBD2 (5 bases each). Germline V gene data show CDR1 as SGHDN and CDR2 as FVKESK. V gave up 2 bases and J gave up 4 bases, with 12 bases separating them. The CDR3 is 16 residues long. CDR3 bases: TGTGCCAGCAGCCAACTCCAGGGAGCCGGGGCCAACGTCCTGACTTTC. Its translation is CASSQLQGAGANVLTF.

This clonotype was recorded a few times. This chain links TRBV18 with TRBJ2-5; D is uncertain. The CDR3 has 12 residues. The germline gives CDR1 KGHSH, CDR2 LQKENI. Trimming removed 2 bases from V and 4 bases from J, with 5 bases in between. DNA of the CDR3: TGTGCCAGCTCACCAAACAGAGAGACCCAGTACTTC. This sequence encodes CASSPNRETQYF.

This clonotype was counted between two and nine times. V gene TRBV12-3 or TRBV12-4 combines with J gene TRBJ1-3, with 8 bases fitting TRBD1. The CDR3 has 15 residues. The junction had 3 bases not matched to a gene; V was cut back by 5 bases and J by 0 bases. CDR3 sequence: CASSRTGPSGNTIYF. DNA of the CDR3: TGTGCCAGCAGTCGGACAGGGCCCTCTGGAAACACCATATATTTT.

The genes are TRBV29-1 and TRBJ2-4, with TRBD1 matching 11 bases. In germline, CDR1 is SQVTM, CDR2 ANQGSEA. The ends lost 6 bases at V and 7 bases at J; junction bases unmatched: 5. The length of the CDR3 is 13 residues. The CDR3 region has the DNA TGCAGCGTCGGAGGACAGGGGGCGAACATTCAGTACTTC. This translates into CSVGGQGANIQYF.

This chain links TRBV10-3 with TRBJ1-2; D remains ambiguous. This CDR3 comprises 15 residues. Germline values: CDR1 ENHRY, CDR2 SYGVKD. The V end lost 0 bases, the J end lost 0 bases, and 8 bases lay between the germline ends. The CDR3 DNA sequence: TGTGCCATCAGTGAGTCGCAAGCAGCTAACTATGGCTACACCTTC. It is translated as CAISESQAANYGYTF.

The CDR3 sequence is CASRRLLAPNEKLFF. The CDR3 bases are TGTGCCAGCAGACGGCTTTTAGCCCCAAATGAAAAACTGTTTTTT. The rearrangement links TRBV6-5 to TRBJ1-4; D unclear. Germline V gene sequence: CDR1 MNHEY, CDR2 SVGAGI. The V and J ends lost 6 bases and 5 bases respectively, with 16 bases between them. The CDR3 contains 15 residues.